The entry below gives a single T cell receptor beta chain sequence along with its context. The CDR3 is 13 residues long. V shed 10 bases and J 5 bases; nucleotides not matched to a gene: 10. This sample is part of a study of blood T cell repertoires in COVID-19. Overall study context: Spain, Italy and the United States supplied samples that represented acute and convalescent COVID-19.

Authors' data handling: By means of reference gene primer amplification, nucleated cell counts were estimated. Only in-frame clones appear in the TCRdb table, and some are missing; sequencing was by immunoSEQ multiplex PCR. V, J and clone size reflect that table, while D and trimming were determined from the DNA. The table includes fewer than 85,000 clones, roughly four fifths detected once. The sample consisted of peripheral blood. This clonotype was obtained from a woman aged 60-75 years with acute or convalescent COVID-19. The rearrangement links TRBV12-3 or TRBV12-4 to TRBJ1-2, with 7 bases that match TRBD1. The DNA for the CDR3 is TGTGCCAACCCTAGGGGGCCAAGGTATGGCTACACCTTC. Encoded protein: CANPRGPRYGYTF.